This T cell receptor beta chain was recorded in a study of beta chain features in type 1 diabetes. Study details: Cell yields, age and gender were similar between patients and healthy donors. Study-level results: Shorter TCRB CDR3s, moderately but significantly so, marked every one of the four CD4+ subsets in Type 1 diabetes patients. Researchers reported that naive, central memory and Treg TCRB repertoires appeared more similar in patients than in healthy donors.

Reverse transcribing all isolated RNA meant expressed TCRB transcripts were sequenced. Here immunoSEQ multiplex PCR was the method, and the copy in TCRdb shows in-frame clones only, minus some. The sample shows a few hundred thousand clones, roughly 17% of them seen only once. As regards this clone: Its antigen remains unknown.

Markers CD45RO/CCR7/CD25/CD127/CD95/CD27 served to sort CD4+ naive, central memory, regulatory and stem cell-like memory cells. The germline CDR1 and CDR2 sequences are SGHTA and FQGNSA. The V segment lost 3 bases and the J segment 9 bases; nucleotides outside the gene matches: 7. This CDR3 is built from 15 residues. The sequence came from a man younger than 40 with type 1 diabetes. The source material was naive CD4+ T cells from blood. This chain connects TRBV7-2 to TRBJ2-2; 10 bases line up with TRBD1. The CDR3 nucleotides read TGTGCCAGCAGCTTCGTGGGACAGGGGATCCGGGAGCTGTTTTTT. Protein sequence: CASSFVGQGIRELFF. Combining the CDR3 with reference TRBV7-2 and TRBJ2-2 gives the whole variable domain GAGVSQSPSNKVTEKGKDVELRCDPISGHTALYWYRQSLGQGLEFLIYFQGNSAPDKSGLPSDRFSAERTGGSVSTLTIQRTQQEDSAVYLCASSFVGQGIRELFFGEGSRLTVL.